This TCR beta chain was retrieved from a study of T cells in Graves' hyperthyroidism and ophthalmopathy. Study at large: Peripheral blood draws took place at initial diagnosis, ahead of any treatment.

Uncontrolled infection, other autoimmune disease, pregnancy or lactation barred patients from enrollment. CDR3 length: 15 residues. V lost 1 base to trimming and J lost 2 bases, with 11 bases between them. This clonotype was seen repeatedly, ten times or more. Researchers took RNA transcripts and amplified the TCR beta CDR3 regions from them. The HTBI primer set served for first-round RT-PCR of the TCR CDR3. TCRdb called the multiplex PCR reads again in MiXCR, with one record for every CDR3 protein. The data hold 200,000 to 250,000 distinct CDR3 sequences, with roughly 17% observed a single time. This sequence joins TRBV12-3 or TRBV12-4 and TRBJ1-1; D remains ambiguous. Specimen: blood. This sequence originates from a woman aged 18-30 years with Graves' ophthalmopathy. CDR3 coding DNA: TGTGCCAGCAGTTTAGTTTTAGGAGTCAACACTGAAGCTTTCTTT. Amino acid sequence: CASSLVLGVNTEAFF.